The present T cell receptor (beta chain) was sequenced within a study of T-cell memory formation after mild COVID-19. Study results and limitations: Clones that contracted clustered mainly in CM and EM if CD4+ and in EMRA if CD8+.

The CDR3 loop spans 17 amino acids. V was cut by 4 bases and J by 2 bases, with 18 bases left in between. Germline V gene sequence: CDR1 SEHNR, CDR2 FQNEAQ (reference sequence). TCRdb re-called the 5' RACE reads through MiXCR, storing one row per CDR3 protein. This sample has some 150,000 distinct CDR3 sequences; roughly a quarter occur once, and the top ten carry approximately 25%. A few counts support this clonotype. Its antigen is still unknown. The receptor was isolated from an adult woman who had mild COVID-19 (a few samples of this study predate the infection). Cell type and time point are not known. Sample: PBMCs or a T cell subset sorted from them (not recorded which). This chain uses TRBV7-9 with TRBJ2-1, with D perhaps TRBD2 (7 bases). CDR3 amino acids: CASSSPRGGGTYNEQFF. The CDR3, as DNA: TGTGCCAGCAGCTCTCCACGAGGGGGGGGGACCTACAATGAGCAGTTCTTC.